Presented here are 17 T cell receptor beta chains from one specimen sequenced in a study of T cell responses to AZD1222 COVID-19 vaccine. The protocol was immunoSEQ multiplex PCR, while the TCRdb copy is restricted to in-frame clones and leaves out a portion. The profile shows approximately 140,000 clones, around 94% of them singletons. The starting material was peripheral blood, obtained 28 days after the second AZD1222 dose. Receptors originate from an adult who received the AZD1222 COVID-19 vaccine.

CDR3 sequence (DNA): TGTGCCAGTAGTAGACAGGGTCTGGCAGAAGGCTACACCTTC. This sequence encodes CASSRQGLAEGYTF. The rearrangement joins TRBV19 to TRBJ1-2, with 7 bases matching TRBD1. The CDR3 sequence is 14 residues long. Germline V gene lookup returns CDR1 LNHDA and CDR2 SQIVND (reference sequence). V shed 4 bases and J 8 bases; nucleotides not matched to a gene: 10.

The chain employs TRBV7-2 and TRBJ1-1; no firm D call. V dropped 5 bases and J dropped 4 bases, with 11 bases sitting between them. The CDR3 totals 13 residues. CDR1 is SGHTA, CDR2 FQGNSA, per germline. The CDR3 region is CASSEPWGTEAFF. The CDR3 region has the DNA TGTGCCAGCAGCGAGCCTTGGGGCACTGAAGCTTTCTTT. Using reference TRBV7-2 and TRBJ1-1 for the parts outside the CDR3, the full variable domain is GAGVSQSPSNKVTEKGKDVELRCDPISGHTALYWYRQSLGQGLEFLIYFQGNSAPDKSGLPSDRFSAERTGGSVSTLTIQRTQQEDSAVYLCASSEPWGTEAFFGQGTRLTVV.

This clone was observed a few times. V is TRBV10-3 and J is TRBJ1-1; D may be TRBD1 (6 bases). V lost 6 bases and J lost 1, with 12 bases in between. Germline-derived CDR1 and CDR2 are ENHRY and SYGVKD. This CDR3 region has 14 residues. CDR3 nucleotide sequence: TGTGCCATCAGCCCGGGACAACCGAACACTGAAGCTTTCTTT. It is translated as CAISPGQPNTEAFF.

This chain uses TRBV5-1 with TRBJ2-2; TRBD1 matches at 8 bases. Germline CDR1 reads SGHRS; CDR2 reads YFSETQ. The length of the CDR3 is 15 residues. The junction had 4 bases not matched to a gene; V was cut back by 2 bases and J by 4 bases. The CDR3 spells CASSFQGALTGELFF. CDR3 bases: TGCGCCAGCAGCTTCCAGGGGGCGCTCACCGGGGAGCTGTTTTTT.

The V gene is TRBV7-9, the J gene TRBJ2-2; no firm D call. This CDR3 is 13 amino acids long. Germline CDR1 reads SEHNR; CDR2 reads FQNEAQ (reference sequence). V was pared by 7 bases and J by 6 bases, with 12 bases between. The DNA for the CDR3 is TGTGCCAGCACCCATCCCGCTGCCGGGGAGCTGTTTTTT. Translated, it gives CASTHPAAGELFF.

The CDR3 reads CASSSDIRGGAYGYTF. CDR3 nucleotide sequence: TGTGCCAGCAGTTCCGACATAAGAGGGGGCGCCTATGGCTACACCTTC. The V gene is TRBV27, the J gene TRBJ1-2; 7 nucleotides match TRBD1. The CDR3 loop spans 16 amino acids. From germline, CDR1 is MNHEY and CDR2 SMNVEV (reference sequence). Unmatched junction bases numbered 12, after V lost 4 bases and J lost 4 bases.

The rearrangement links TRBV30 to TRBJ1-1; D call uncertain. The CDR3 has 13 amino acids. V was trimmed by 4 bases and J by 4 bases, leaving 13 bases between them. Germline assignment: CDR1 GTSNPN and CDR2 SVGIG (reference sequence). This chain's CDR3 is CAWTRTAGTEAFF. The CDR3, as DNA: TGTGCCTGGACACGGACTGCGGGCACTGAAGCTTTCTTT.

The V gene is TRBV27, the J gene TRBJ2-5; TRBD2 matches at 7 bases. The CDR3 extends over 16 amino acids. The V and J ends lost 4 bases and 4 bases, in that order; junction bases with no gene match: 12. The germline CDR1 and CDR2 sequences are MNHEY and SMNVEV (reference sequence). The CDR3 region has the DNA TGTGCCAGCAGTTCCCGAAGACTAGCTACCCCAGAGACCCAGTACTTC. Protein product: CASSSRRLATPETQYF.

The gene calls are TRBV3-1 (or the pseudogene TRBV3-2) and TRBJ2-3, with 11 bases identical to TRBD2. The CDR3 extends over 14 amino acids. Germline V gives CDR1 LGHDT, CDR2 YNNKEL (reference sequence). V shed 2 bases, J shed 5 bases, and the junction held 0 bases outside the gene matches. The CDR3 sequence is CASSQLAGGDTQYF. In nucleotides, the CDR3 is TGTGCCAGCAGCCAACTAGCGGGAGGAGATACGCAGTATTTT.

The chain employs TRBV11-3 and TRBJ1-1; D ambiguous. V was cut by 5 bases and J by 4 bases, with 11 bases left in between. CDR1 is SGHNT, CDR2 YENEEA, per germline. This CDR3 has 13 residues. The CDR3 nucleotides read TGTGCCAGCAGCCAGGAGGGAGGCACTGAAGCTTTCTTT. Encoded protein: CASSQEGGTEAFF.

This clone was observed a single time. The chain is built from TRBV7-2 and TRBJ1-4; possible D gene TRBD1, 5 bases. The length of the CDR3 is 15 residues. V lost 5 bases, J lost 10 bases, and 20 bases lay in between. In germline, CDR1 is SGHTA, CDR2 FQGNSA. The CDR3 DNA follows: TGTGCCAGCAGCCCGTTGGTTGGGGGTAGAGGAAAACTGTTTTTT. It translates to CASSPLVGGRGKLFF.

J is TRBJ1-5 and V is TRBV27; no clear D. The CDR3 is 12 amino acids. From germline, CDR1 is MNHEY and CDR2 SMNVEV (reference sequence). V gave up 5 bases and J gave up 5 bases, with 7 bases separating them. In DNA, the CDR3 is TGTGCCAGCAGTCTCCAGGATCAGCCCCAGCATTTT. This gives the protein CASSLQDQPQHF.

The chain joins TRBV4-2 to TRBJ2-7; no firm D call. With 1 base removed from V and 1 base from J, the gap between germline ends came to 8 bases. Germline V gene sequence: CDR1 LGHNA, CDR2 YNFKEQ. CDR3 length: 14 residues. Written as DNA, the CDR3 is TGTGCCAGCAGCCAAGGTCTCCAGTCCTACGAGCAGTACTTC. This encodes CASSQGLQSYEQYF.

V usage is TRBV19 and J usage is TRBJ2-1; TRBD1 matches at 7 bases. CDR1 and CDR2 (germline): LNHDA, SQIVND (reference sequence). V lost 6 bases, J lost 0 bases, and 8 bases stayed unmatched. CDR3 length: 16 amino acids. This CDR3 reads CASRPGQVISYNEQFF. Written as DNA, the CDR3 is TGTGCCAGTAGACCAGGACAGGTTATCTCCTACAATGAGCAGTTCTTC.

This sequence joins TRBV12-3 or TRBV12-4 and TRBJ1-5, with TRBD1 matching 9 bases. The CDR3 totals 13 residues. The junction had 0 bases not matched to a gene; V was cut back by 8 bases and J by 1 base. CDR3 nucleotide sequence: TGTGCCAGCGGGACAGGGAGCAATCAGCCCCAGCATTTT. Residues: CASGTGSNQPQHF.

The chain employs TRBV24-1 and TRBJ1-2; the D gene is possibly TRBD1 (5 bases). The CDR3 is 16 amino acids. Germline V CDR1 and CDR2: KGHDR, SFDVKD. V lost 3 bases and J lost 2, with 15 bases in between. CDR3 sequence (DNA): TGTGCCACCAGTGATGGGACGGCAGGCCGCAACTATGGCTACACCTTC. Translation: CATSDGTAGRNYGYTF.

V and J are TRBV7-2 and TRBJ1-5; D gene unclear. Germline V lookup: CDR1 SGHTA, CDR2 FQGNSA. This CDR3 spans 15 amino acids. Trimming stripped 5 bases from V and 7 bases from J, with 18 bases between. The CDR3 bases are TGTGCCAGCAGCCGCCTGGGCGGAGGCGGGCAGCCCCAGCATTTT. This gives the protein CASSRLGGGGQPQHF.